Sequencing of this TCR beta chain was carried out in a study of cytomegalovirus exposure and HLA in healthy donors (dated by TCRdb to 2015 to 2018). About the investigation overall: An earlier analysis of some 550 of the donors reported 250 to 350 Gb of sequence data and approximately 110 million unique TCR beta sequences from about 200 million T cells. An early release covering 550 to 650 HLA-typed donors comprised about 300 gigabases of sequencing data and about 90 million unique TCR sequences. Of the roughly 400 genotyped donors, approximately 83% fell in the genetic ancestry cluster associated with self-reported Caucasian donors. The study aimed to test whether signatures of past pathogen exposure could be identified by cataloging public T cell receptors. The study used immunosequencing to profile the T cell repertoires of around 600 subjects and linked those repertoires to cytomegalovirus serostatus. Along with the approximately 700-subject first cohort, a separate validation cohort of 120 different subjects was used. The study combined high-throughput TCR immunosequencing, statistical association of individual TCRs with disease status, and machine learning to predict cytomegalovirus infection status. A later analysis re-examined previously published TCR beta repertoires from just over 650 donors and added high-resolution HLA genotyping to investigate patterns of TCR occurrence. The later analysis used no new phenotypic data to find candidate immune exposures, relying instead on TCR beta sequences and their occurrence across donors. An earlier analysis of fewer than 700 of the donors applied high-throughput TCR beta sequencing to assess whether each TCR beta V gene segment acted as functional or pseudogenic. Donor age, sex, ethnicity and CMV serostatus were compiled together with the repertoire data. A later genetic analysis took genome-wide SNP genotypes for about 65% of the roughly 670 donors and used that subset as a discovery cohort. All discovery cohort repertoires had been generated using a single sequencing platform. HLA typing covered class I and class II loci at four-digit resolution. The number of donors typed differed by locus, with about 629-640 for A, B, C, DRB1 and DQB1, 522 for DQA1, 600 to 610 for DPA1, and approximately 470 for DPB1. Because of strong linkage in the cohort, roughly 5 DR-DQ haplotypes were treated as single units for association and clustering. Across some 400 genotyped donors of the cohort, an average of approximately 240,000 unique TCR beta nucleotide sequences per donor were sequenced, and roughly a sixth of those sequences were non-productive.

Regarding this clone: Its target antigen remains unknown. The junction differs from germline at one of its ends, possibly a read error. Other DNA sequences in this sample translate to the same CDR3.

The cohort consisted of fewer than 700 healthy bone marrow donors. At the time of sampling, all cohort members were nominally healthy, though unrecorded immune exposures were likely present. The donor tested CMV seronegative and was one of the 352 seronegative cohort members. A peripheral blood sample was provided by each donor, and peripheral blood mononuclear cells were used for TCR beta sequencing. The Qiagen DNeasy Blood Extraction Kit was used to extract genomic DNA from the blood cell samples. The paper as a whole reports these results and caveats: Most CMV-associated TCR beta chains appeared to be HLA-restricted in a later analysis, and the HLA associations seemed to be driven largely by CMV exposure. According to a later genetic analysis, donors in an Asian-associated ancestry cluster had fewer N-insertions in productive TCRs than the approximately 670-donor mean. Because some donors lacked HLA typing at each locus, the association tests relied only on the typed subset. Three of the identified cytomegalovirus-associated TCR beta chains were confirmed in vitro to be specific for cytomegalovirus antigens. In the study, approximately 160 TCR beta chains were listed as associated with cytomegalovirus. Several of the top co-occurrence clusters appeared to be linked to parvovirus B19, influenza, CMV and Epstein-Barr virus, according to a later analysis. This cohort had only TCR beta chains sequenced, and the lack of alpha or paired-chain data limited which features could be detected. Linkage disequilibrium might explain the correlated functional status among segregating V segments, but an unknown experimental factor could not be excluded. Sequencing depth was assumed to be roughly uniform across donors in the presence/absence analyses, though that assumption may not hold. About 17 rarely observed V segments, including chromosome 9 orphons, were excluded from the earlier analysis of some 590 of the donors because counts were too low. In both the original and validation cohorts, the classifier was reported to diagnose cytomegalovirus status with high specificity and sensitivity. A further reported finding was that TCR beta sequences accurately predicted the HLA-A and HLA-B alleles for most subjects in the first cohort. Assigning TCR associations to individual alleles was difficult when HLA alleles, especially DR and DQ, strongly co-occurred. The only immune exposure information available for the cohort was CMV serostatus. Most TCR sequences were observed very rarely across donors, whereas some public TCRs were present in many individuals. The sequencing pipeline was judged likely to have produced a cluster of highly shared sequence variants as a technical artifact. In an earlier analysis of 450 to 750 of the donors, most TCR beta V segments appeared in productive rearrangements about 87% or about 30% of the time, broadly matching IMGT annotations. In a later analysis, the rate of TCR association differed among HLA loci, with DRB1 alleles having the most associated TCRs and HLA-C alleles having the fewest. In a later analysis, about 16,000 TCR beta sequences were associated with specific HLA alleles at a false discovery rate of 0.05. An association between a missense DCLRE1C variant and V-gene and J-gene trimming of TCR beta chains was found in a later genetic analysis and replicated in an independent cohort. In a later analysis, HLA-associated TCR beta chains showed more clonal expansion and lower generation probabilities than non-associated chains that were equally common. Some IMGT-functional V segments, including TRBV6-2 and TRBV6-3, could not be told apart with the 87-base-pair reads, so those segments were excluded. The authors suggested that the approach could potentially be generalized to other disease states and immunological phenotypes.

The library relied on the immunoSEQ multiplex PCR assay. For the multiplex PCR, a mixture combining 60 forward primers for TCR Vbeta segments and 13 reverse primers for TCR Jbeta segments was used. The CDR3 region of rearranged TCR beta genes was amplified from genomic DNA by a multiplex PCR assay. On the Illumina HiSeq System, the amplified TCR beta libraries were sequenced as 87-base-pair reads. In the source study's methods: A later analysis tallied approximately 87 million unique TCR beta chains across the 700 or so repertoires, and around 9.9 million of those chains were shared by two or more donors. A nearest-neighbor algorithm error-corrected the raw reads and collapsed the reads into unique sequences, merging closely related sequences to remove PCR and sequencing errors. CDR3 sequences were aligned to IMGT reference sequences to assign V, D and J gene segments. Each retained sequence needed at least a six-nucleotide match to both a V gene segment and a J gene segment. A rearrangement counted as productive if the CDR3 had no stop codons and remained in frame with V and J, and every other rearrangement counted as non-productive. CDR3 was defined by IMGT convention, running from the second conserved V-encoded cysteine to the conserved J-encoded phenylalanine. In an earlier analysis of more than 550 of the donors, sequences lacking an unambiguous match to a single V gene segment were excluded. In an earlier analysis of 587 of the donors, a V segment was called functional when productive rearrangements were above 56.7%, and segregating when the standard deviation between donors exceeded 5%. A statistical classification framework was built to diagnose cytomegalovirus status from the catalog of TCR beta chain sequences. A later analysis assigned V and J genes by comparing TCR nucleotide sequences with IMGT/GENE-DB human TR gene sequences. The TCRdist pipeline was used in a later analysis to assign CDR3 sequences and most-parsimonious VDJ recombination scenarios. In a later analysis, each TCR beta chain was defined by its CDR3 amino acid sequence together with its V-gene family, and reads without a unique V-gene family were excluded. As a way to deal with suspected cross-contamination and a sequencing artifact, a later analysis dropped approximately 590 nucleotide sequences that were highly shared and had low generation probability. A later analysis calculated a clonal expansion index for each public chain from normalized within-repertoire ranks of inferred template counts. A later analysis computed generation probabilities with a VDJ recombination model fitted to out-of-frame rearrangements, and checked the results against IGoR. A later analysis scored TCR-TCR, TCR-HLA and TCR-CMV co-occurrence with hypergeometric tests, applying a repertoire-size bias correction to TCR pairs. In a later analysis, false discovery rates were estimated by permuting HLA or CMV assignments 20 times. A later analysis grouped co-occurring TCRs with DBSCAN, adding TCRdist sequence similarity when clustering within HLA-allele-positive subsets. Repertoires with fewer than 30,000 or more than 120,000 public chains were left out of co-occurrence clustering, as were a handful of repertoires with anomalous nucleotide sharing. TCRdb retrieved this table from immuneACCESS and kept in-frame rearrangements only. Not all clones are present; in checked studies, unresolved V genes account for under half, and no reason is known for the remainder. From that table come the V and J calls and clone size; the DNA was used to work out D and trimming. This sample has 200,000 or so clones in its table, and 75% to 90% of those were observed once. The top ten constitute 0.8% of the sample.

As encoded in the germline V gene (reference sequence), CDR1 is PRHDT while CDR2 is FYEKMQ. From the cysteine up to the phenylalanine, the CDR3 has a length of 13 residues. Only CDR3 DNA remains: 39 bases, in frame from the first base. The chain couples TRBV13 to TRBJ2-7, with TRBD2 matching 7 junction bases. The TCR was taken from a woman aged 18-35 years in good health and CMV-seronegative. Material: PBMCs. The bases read TGTGCCAGCAGCCCTAGCGGCGCCTACGAGCAGTATTTC. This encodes CASSPSGAYEQYF.